The 23 T cell receptor beta chains below all came from one sample that was sequenced in a study of graft-versus-host responses after intestinal transplantation. Repertoires were generated with immunoSEQ multiplex PCR, while TCRdb's copy carries only in-frame clones and drops some. The table includes 50,000 or so clones, about 90% detected once. The sequenced sample was PBMCs, obtained around 120 days after intestinal transplantation. All receptors come from a human patient who received an intestinal transplant, so some T cells may come from the graft donor.

The V and J genes are TRBV19 and TRBJ2-4; D gene unclear. V lost 6 bases to trimming and J lost 0 bases, with 15 bases between them. There are 16 residues in the CDR3. Germline loops: CDR1 LNHDA, CDR2 SQIVND (reference sequence). The CDR3 is CASSPASGGAKNIQYF. The DNA for the CDR3 is TGTGCCAGTAGCCCAGCCTCGGGCGGAGCCAAAAACATTCAGTACTTC.

The J gene is TRBJ1-2, the V gene TRBV30, with a tentative D call TRBD1 (5 bases). V was cut by 2 bases and J by 5 bases, with 18 bases left in between. CDR1 GTSNPN and CDR2 SVGIG come from the germline V gene (reference sequence). The CDR3 totals 15 residues. DNA of the CDR3: TGTGCCTGGAGTCATGGGGTAGTGGCAGGGTATGGCTACACCTTC. Its translation: CAWSHGVVAGYGYTF.

The chain carries TRBV11-1 and TRBJ2-3, with 8 nucleotides matching TRBD1. The CDR3 length is 17 residues. Germline loops: CDR1 SGHAT, CDR2 FQDESV (reference sequence). With V trimmed by 1 base and J by 4 bases, 10 bases remained unmatched. The CDR3 DNA reads TGTGCCAGCAGCTTAGAGGACAGGGCCGCGGGTGCAGATACGCAGTATTTT. It encodes CASSLEDRAAGADTQYF.

DNA of the CDR3: TGTGCCAGCAGTCCCTTGGGCCTCTCGGCCTACGAGCAGTACTTC. Protein product: CASSPLGLSAYEQYF. The chain links TRBV28 to TRBJ2-7; D uncertain. With 5 bases removed from V and 2 bases from J, the gap between germline ends came to 16 bases. Germline V gene sequence: CDR1 MDHEN, CDR2 SYDVKM. The CDR3 is 15 amino acids.

This clone was detected a few times. One end of the junction is discordant with germline, which a read error may explain. CDR3 amino acids: CASSFPQDQLF. The CDR3 nucleotides read TGTGCCAGCAGTTTCCCCCAGGACCAGCTCTTT. The rearrangement links TRBV28 to TRBJ1-1; no firm D call. Per the germline V gene, CDR1 is MDHEN and CDR2 is SYDVKM. This CDR3 contains 11 residues.

J is TRBJ1-4 and V is TRBV6-1; 7 bases are shared with TRBD1. The junction had 6 bases not matched to a gene; V was cut back by 2 bases and J by 0 bases. This CDR3 contains 17 residues. CDR1 MNHNS and CDR2 SASEGT come from the germline V gene. The CDR3 nucleotides are TGTGCCAGCAGTGAATGGGGACAGCAAGCAACTAATGAAAAACTGTTTTTT. It encodes CASSEWGQQATNEKLFF.

The CDR3 reads CASSPPFTGGPQYQETQYF. The CDR3 coding sequence is TGTGCCAGCTCACCACCTTTCACCGGGGGCCCTCAGTACCAAGAGACCCAGTACTTC. The V and J genes are TRBV18 and TRBJ2-5; D might be TRBD1 or TRBD2, each matching 6 bases. The CDR3 sequence is 19 residues long. V dropped 0 bases and J dropped 0 bases, with 20 bases sitting between them. The germline gives CDR1 KGHSH, CDR2 LQKENI. The variable domain in full, with the rest retrieved from reference TRBV18 and TRBJ2-5, is NAGVMQNPRHLVRRRGQEARLRCSPMKGHSHVYWYRQLPEEGLKFMVYLQKENIIDESGMPKERFSAEFPKEGPSILRIQQVVRGDSAAYFCASSPPFTGGPQYQETQYFGPGTRLLVL.

J is TRBJ1-2 and V is TRBV19; unclear D gene. Germline CDR1 is LNHDA and CDR2 is SQIVND (reference sequence). The V and J ends lost 4 bases and 6 bases respectively, with 12 bases between them. The CDR3 spans 13 residues. DNA of the CDR3: TGTGCCAGTAGTACTATCTTTTCCCATGGCTACACCTTC. Its translation is CASSTIFSHGYTF.

This chain uses TRBV6-6 with TRBJ2-7; weak D call: TRBD2 (6 bases). The germline V and J ends were trimmed by 8 bases and 3 bases, with 20 bases remaining between them. The CDR3 extends over 15 amino acids. Germline V gene sequence: CDR1 MNHNY, CDR2 SVGAGI (reference sequence). The CDR3 sequence: CASGFLAELNYEQYF. CDR3 sequence (DNA): TGTGCCAGCGGGTTCTTAGCGGAGTTGAACTACGAGCAGTACTTC.

This chain uses TRBV4-1 with TRBJ1-5, with D hard to call. This CDR3 is 13 amino acids long. Germline CDR1 MGHRA, CDR2 YSYEKL. Trimming took off 5 bases at V and 6 bases at J, with 11 bases between the two ends. This CDR3 is CASSSRGGQPQHF. Written as DNA, the CDR3 is TGCGCCAGCAGCTCTCGGGGTGGTCAGCCCCAGCATTTT.

The chain joins TRBV9 to TRBJ2-7; TRBD1 matches at 9 bases. This CDR3 contains 15 residues. Trimming took 1 base from V and 5 from J; bases not matched to a gene: 7. Per germline, CDR1 SGDLS and CDR2 YYNGEE. The CDR3 loop reads CASSVSSGQGNEQYF. CDR3 sequence (DNA): TGTGCCAGCAGCGTATCGTCTGGACAGGGGAACGAGCAGTACTTC.

The chain is built from TRBV28 and TRBJ1-5, with a weak D call TRBD1 (5 bases). Germline assignment: CDR1 MDHEN and CDR2 SYDVKM. Trimming removed 3 bases at V and 6 bases at J, with 9 bases between. The CDR3 runs 13 residues. CDR3 DNA: TGTGCCAGCAGTTTCGGAGGGGTTCAGCCCCAGCATTTT. Amino acids: CASSFGGVQPQHF.

The chain joins TRBV29-1 to TRBJ2-2; no clear D gene. V gave up 7 bases and J gave up 5 bases, with 11 bases separating them. Germline CDR1 reads SQVTM; CDR2 reads ANQGSEA. CDR3 size: 12 residues. Written as DNA, the CDR3 is TGCAGCGCCTTTTGGGCAACCGGGGAGCTGTTTTTT. Its protein is CSAFWATGELFF.

The chain employs TRBV7-2 and TRBJ2-2; no definite D call. Per the germline V gene, CDR1 is SGHTA and CDR2 is FQGNSA. The CDR3 runs to 14 residues. Trimming stripped 2 bases from V and 1 base from J, with 5 bases between. In nucleotides, the CDR3 is TGTGCCAGCAGCTTAAATAGGAACACCGGGGAGCTGTTTTTT. Translated: CASSLNRNTGELFF.

The chain carries TRBV5-1 and TRBJ2-5; D is ambiguous. CDR1 is SGHRS and CDR2 is YFSETQ in the germline V gene. There are 13 residues in the CDR3. With 5 bases removed from V and 1 base from J, the gap between germline ends came to 9 bases. This CDR3 reads CASRPAAQETQYF. CDR3 sequence (DNA): TGCGCCAGCAGGCCGGCAGCCCAAGAGACCCAGTACTTC.

The V call is TRBV28, the J call TRBJ2-5, with 8 bases lining up with TRBD1. J was trimmed by 5 bases and V by 0 bases; bases with no gene match: 5. The V gene's germline CDR1 is MDHEN and CDR2 SYDVKM. The CDR3 is 15 amino acids. The CDR3 is CASSLWDRVGETQYF. CDR3 coding DNA: TGTGCCAGCAGTTTATGGGACAGGGTTGGGGAGACCCAGTACTTC.

The CDR3 DNA reads TGTGCCAGTAGTATCGTCCAGGTCAACAATCAGCCCCAGCATTTT. Translating gives CASSIVQVNNQPQHF. The V call is TRBV19, the J call TRBJ1-5, with D unclear. V dropped 3 bases and J dropped 3 bases, with 12 bases sitting between them. Germline CDR1 and CDR2: LNHDA and SQIVND (reference sequence). There are 15 residues in the CDR3.

This clone was recorded once. Here the CDR3 DNA reads TGTGCCAGCAGCTTAGCGCGTAACCCGGGGGCCAGCTCCTACAATGAGCAGTTCTTC. The encoded protein is CASSLARNPGASSYNEQFF. V usage is TRBV7-9 and J usage is TRBJ2-1; D possibly uses TRBD1 or TRBD2 (6 bases each). CDR1 and CDR2 from the germline V gene are SEHNR and FQNEAQ (reference sequence). The ends were cut back, 0 bases at V and 0 bases at J, with 18 bases in the middle. The CDR3 is 19 residues long.

The chain is built from TRBV5-1 and TRBJ2-1; maybe TRBD1 (6 bases). V was pared by 4 bases and J by 6 bases, with 11 bases between. The germline CDR1 and CDR2 sequences are SGHRS and YFSETQ. The CDR3 covers 13 residues. The CDR3 is CASSVTGFNEQFF. The DNA for the CDR3 is TGCGCCAGCAGCGTAACAGGGTTCAATGAGCAGTTCTTC.

The chain carries TRBV5-1 and TRBJ2-5, with no clear D. The CDR3 is 15 amino acids. From germline, CDR1 is SGHRS and CDR2 YFSETQ. Trimming pared 0 bases from V and 1 base from J, leaving 10 bases between. The CDR3 nucleotides read TGCGCCAGCAGCTTGGGGACCGCGGCCCAAGAGACCCAGTACTTC. Translating gives CASSLGTAAQETQYF.

This clone turned up a few times. This chain links TRBV7-9 with TRBJ1-1; no clear D. The CDR3 has 16 residues. V was shortened by 0 bases and J by 4 bases, with 15 bases between the two germline ends. Germline assignment: CDR1 SEHNR and CDR2 FQNEAQ (reference sequence). DNA of the CDR3: TGTGCCAGCAGCTTAGCTTTGGCAGGCTCGAGCACTGAAGCTTTCTTT. It is translated as CASSLALAGSSTEAFF.

The V call is TRBV7-6, the J call TRBJ2-7; the D call may be TRBD1 or TRBD2 (5 bases each). Per germline, CDR1 SGHVS and CDR2 FNYEAQ. V lost 1 base and J 5 bases, leaving 12 bases between the germline ends. The CDR3 spans 14 residues. CDR3 residues: CASSLGQSGNEQYF. DNA of the CDR3: TGTGCCAGCAGCTTAGGACAGTCGGGAAACGAGCAGTACTTC.

Remarks on this clone: Germline is not matched at one junction end, which may reflect a read error. Distinct nucleotide sequences in the sample also encode this CDR3. The V gene is TRBV5-4, the J gene TRBJ2-2, with D maybe TRBD1 (5 bases). Germline CDR1 and CDR2: SGHNT and YYREEE (reference sequence). CDR3 length: 15 amino acids. The CDR3 loop reads CASSLEGRYTGELFF. The CDR3 DNA is TGTGCCAGCAGCTTGGAGGGGCGGTACACTGGGGAGCTGTTTTTT.